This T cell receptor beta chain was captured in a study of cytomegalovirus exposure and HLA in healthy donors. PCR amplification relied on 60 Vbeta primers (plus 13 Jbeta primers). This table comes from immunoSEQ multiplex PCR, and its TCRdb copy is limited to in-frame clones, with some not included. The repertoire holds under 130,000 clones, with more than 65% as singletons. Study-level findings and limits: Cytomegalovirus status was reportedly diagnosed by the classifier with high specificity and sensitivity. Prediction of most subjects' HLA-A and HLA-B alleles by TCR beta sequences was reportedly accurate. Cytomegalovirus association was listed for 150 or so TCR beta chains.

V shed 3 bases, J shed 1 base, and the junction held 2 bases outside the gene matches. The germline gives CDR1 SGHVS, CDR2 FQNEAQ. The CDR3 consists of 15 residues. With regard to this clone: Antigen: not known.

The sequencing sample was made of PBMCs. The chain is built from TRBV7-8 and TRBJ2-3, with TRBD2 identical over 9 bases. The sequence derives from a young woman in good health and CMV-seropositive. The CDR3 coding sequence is TGTGCCAGCAGCTTCCAGCGGGGGGGCACAGATACGCAGTATTTT. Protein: CASSFQRGGTDTQYF. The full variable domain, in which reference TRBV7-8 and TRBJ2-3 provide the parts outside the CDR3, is GAGVSQSPRYKVAKRGQDVALRCDPISGHVSLFWYQQALGQGPEFLTYFQNEAQLDKSGLPSDRFFAERPEGSVSTLKIQRTQQEDSAVYLCASSFQRGGTDTQYFGPGTRLTVL.